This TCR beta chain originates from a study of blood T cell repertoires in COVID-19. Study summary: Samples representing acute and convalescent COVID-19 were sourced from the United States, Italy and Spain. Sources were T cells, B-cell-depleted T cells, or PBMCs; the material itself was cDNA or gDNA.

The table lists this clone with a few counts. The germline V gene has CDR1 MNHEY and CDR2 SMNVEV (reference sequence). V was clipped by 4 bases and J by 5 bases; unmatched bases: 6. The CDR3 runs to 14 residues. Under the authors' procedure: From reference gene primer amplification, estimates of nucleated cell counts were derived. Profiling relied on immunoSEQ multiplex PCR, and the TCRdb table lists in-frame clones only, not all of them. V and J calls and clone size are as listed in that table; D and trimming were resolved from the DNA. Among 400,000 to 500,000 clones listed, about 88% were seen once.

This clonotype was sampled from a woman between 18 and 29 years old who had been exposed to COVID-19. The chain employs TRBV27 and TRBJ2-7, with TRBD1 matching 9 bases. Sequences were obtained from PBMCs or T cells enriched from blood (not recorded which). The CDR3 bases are TGTGCCAGCAGTTCGGACAGGGGATCCCACGAGCAGTACTTC. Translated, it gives CASSSDRGSHEQYF.